The 27 T cell receptor beta chains below come from one sample, sequenced in a study of control samples from healthy donors and cancer patients. Assay used: immunoSEQ multiplex PCR; TCRdb lists only in-frame clones, some missing. The top ten hold about 1.4% of the sample, which has over 150,000 clones, roughly 90% seen once. Sequenced: blood. Receptor source: a woman aged 45-65 years in good health.

The chain carries TRBV5-1 and TRBJ1-1; the D is unclear. This CDR3 region has 14 residues. The V end lost 6 bases, the J end lost 0 bases, and 12 bases lay between the germline ends. The germline CDR1 and CDR2 sequences are SGHRS and YFSETQ. CDR3 amino acids: CASKQQHMNTEAFF. CDR3 sequence (DNA): TGCGCCAGCAAACAACAGCACATGAACACTGAAGCTTTCTTT.

Concerning this clone: At one of its ends the junction is not consistent with the germline gene, which may arise from a read error. The chain has TRBV19 and TRBJ2-5; D remains ambiguous. The CDR3 sequence is 11 residues long. Per the germline V gene, CDR1 is LNHDA and CDR2 is SQIVND (reference sequence). For the CDR3, the DNA is TGTGCCAGTAGTCTAGAAGAGACCCAGTACTTC. Its translation: CASSLEETQYF.

The chain carries TRBV30 and TRBJ2-2, with TRBD2 matching over 12 bases. The CDR3 is 16 residues long. Trimming took 3 bases from V and 6 from J; bases not matched to a gene: 8. Germline CDR1 is GTSNPN and CDR2 is SVGIG (reference sequence). In nucleotides, the CDR3 is TGTGCCTGGAGCGGGCGACTAGCGGGAGTCGCCGGGGAGCTGTTTTTT. Translation gives CAWSGRLAGVAGELFF.

This sequence joins TRBV28 and TRBJ1-6; D not resolved. Trimming cost V 8 bases and J 14 bases, with 22 bases left between them. Germline assignment: CDR1 MDHEN and CDR2 SYDVKM. CDR3 size: 14 residues. CDR3 in DNA: TGTGCCAGCCTTAGCGCCCTTAGGTCTTTCACCCTCCACTTT. Translation gives CASLSALRSFTLHF.

The rearrangement uses TRBV2 and TRBJ2-1; D unclear. The germline CDR1 and CDR2 sequences are SNHLY and FYNNEI. The CDR3 length is 10 residues. V lost 7 bases, J lost 9 bases, and 7 bases lay in between. CDR3 DNA: TGTGCCAGCACCGTCGGTGAGCAGTTCTTC. Protein product: CASTVGEQFF.

The chain uses TRBV11-3 and TRBJ2-4; D might be TRBD1 or TRBD2, each matching 5 bases. Looked up from germline, CDR1 is SGHNT and CDR2 is YENEEA. V was shortened by 0 bases and J by 7 bases, with 22 bases between the two germline ends. This CDR3 region has 18 residues. CDR3 sequence: CASSLEPSAGTNLNIQYF. As DNA, the CDR3 is TGTGCCAGCAGCTTAGAACCTTCTGCAGGGACGAATTTGAACATTCAGTACTTC.

In this sample, this clone turned up a few times. Here the CDR3 DNA reads TGCGCCAGCAGCTTGGAGACAGGGGGCGGTCAGCCCCAGCATTTT. Its protein is CASSLETGGGQPQHF. V gene TRBV5-1 combines with J gene TRBJ1-5; 10 bases are shared with TRBD1. This CDR3 contains 15 residues. From germline, CDR1 is SGHRS and CDR2 YFSETQ. Trimming took 0 bases from V and 6 from J; bases not matched to a gene: 3.

The chain couples TRBV5-5 to TRBJ1-5, with 7 bases identical to TRBD1. From germline, CDR1 is SGHKS and CDR2 YYEKEE (reference sequence). Trimming took 3 bases from V and 7 from J; bases not matched to a gene: 13. The CDR3 has 16 residues. CDR3 in amino acids: CASSSRLGGGLQPQHF. DNA of the CDR3: TGTGCCAGCAGCTCTCGGCTAGGAGGGGGCTTACAGCCCCAGCATTTT.

This chain links TRBV18 with TRBJ2-2; D is perhaps TRBD2 (6 bases). The CDR3 loop spans 16 amino acids. The V end lost 0 bases, the J end lost 6 bases, and 14 bases lay between the germline ends. The V gene's germline CDR1 is KGHSH and CDR2 LQKENI. The CDR3 sequence is CASSPPAGGMAGELFF. CDR3 bases: TGTGCCAGCTCACCACCGGCCGGGGGAATGGCCGGGGAGCTGTTTTTT.

The CDR3 protein is CASNGTAHRRYGYTF. The CDR3 coding sequence is TGTGCCAGCAACGGGACAGCCCATCGGCGCTATGGCTACACCTTC. The V gene is TRBV6-5, the J gene TRBJ1-2; 7 nucleotides agree with TRBD1. V lost 7 bases, J lost 4 bases, and 12 bases stayed unmatched. Germline V gene data show CDR1 as MNHEY and CDR2 as SVGAGI. CDR3 size: 15 residues.

V is TRBV24-1 and J is TRBJ1-2; 7 bases match TRBD1. Per germline, CDR1 KGHDR and CDR2 SFDVKD. The V and J ends lost 5 bases and 2 bases, in that order; junction bases with no gene match: 13. The CDR3 totals 17 residues. In nucleotides, the CDR3 is TGTGCCACCAGTGCCTCGTATTGGCAGGGGGAAAACTATGGCTACACCTTC. Translation: CATSASYWQGENYGYTF.

The chain links TRBV7-9 to TRBJ2-5; 8 bases agree with TRBD2. CDR1 and CDR2 from the germline V gene are SEHNR and FQNEAQ (reference sequence). V was pared by 5 bases and J by 2 bases, with 4 bases of the junction left unmatched. CDR3 length: 14 amino acids. The CDR3 protein is CASSRGLAQETQYF. The CDR3 region has the DNA TGTGCCAGCAGCCGTGGACTAGCTCAAGAGACCCAGTACTTC. Combining the CDR3 with reference TRBV7-9 and TRBJ2-5 gives the whole variable domain DTGVSQNPRHKITKRGQNVTFRCDPISEHNRLYWYRQTLGQGPEFLTYFQNEAQLEKSRLLSDRFSAERPKGSFSTLEIQRTEQGDSAMYLCASSRGLAQETQYFGPGTRLLVL.

The rearrangement joins TRBV5-6 to TRBJ1-2, with 7 bases identical to TRBD1. Germline values: CDR1 SGHDT, CDR2 YYEEEE. This CDR3 has 13 residues. Unmatched junction bases numbered 6, after V lost 5 bases and J lost 5 bases. The CDR3 sequence is CASRRTGSYGYTF. CDR3 in DNA: TGTGCCAGCAGAAGGACAGGCTCATATGGCTACACCTTC.

This clone was recorded once. This chain uses TRBV3-1 (or the pseudogene TRBV3-2) with TRBJ2-5; D not certain. The germline V gene encodes CDR1 LGHDT and CDR2 YNNKEL (reference sequence). The CDR3 runs to 12 residues. With 3 bases removed from V and 5 bases from J, the gap between germline ends came to 7 bases. The CDR3: CASSHRRETQYF. The CDR3 nucleotides read TGTGCCAGCAGCCACCGCCGGGAGACCCAGTACTTC.

V gene TRBV10-3 combines with J gene TRBJ1-3; perhaps TRBD1 as D (6 bases). The CDR3 consists of 16 residues. Germline V lookup: CDR1 ENHRY, CDR2 SYGVKD. Trimming pared 3 bases from V and 0 bases from J, leaving 12 bases between. The CDR3 coding sequence is TGTGCCATCAGTGAAGTAGGACAGCTCTCTGGAAACACCATATATTTT. Translating gives CAISEVGQLSGNTIYF.

The chain is built from TRBV7-9 and TRBJ2-7; the D gene could be TRBD1 or TRBD2 (5 bases each). Germline V CDR1 and CDR2: SEHNR, FQNEAQ (reference sequence). V was pared by 1 base and J by 8 bases, with 9 bases between. The CDR3 totals 12 residues. The CDR3 DNA sequence: TGTGCCAGCAGCTTAGGACCGGGACAGCAGTACTTC. Protein: CASSLGPGQQYF.

This clone has just one count. This sequence joins TRBV28 and TRBJ1-1; D is undetermined. V lost 2 bases to trimming and J lost 5 bases, with 12 bases between them. The CDR3 runs 14 residues. Germline lookup yields CDR1 MDHEN and CDR2 SYDVKM. CDR3: CASSLRLLGTEAFF. As DNA, the CDR3 is TGTGCCAGCAGTTTACGACTCTTAGGGACTGAAGCTTTCTTT. Variable domain in full (rest from reference TRBV28 and TRBJ1-1): DVKVTQSSRYLVKRTGEKVFLECVQDMDHENMFWYRQDPGLGLRLIYFSYDVKMKEKGDIPEGYSVSREKKERFSLILESASTNQTSMYLCASSLRLLGTEAFFGQGTRLTVV.

The V call is TRBV5-1, the J call TRBJ2-1, with TRBD2 identical over 8 bases. CDR3 length: 15 amino acids. Unmatched junction bases numbered 3, after V lost 4 bases and J lost 0 bases. Germline CDR1 reads SGHRS; CDR2 reads YFSETQ. CDR3 DNA: TGCGCCAGCAGCCTGAGCGGGAGCTCCTACAATGAGCAGTTCTTC. It specifies CASSLSGSSYNEQFF.

V usage is TRBV19 and J usage is TRBJ2-2; 7 bases fit TRBD1. In germline, CDR1 is LNHDA, CDR2 SQIVND (reference sequence). Trimming cost V 5 bases and J 8 bases; bases outside gene matches: 11. This CDR3 contains 15 residues. The chain's CDR3 is CASSWQGVHSGELFF. In DNA, the CDR3 is TGTGCCAGTAGTTGGCAGGGGGTTCACTCTGGGGAGCTGTTTTTT.

Only a few counts were recorded for this clone. CDR3 nucleotides: TGTGCCAGCAGTTCGGGACTAGCGGGGGGGCTTTTAAGCACAGATACGCAGTATTTT. This gives the protein CASSSGLAGGLLSTDTQYF. The genes are TRBV28 and TRBJ2-3; 16 bases align to TRBD2. The V and J ends lost 4 bases and 0 bases, in that order; junction bases with no gene match: 7. The CDR3 totals 19 residues. CDR1 and CDR2 from the germline V gene are MDHEN and SYDVKM.

V usage is TRBV7-6 and J usage is TRBJ1-6; the D is unclear. The CDR3 contains 17 residues. Germline-derived CDR1 and CDR2 are SGHVS and FNYEAQ. Between the trimmed V and J ends, which lost 5 bases and 3 bases, there was a span of 17 bases. CDR3 coding DNA: TGTGCCAGCAGCCGGAACTCCCAGGCAGGCTATAATTCACCCCTCCACTTT. This translates into CASSRNSQAGYNSPLHF.

This chain joins TRBV6-5 and TRBJ1-4; D gene uncertain. This CDR3 spans 13 amino acids. Germline V lookup: CDR1 MNHEY, CDR2 SVGAGI. V was cut by 11 bases and J by 7 bases, with 17 bases left in between. The CDR3 nucleotides are TGTGCCGGATCGCAGGCGCAAAGTGAAAAACTGTTTTTT. Translated: CAGSQAQSEKLFF.

V and J are TRBV6-5 and TRBJ1-2, with 7 bases identical to TRBD1. V gave up 6 bases and J gave up 0 bases; unmatched junction bases: 1. The germline CDR1 and CDR2 sequences are MNHEY and SVGAGI. The CDR3 length is 13 residues. The CDR3, as DNA: TGTGCCAGCAGGCAGGGGGCTAACTATGGCTACACCTTC. Its translation: CASRQGANYGYTF.

About this clone: Other DNA sequences of this sample code for an identical CDR3. The chain recombines TRBV19 with TRBJ2-3, with 11 bases lining up with TRBD2. The V gene end was trimmed by 4 bases and the J gene end by 5 bases; junction bases not matched to a gene: 2. This CDR3 comprises 14 residues. The germline CDR1 and CDR2 sequences are LNHDA and SQIVND (reference sequence). The CDR3 loop reads CASSRGLAGDTQYF. DNA of the CDR3: TGTGCCAGTAGTAGAGGACTAGCGGGAGATACGCAGTATTTT.

The CDR3: CASRGTVNEKLFF. The CDR3, as DNA: TGTGCCAGCCGCGGGACCGTCAATGAAAAACTGTTTTTT. The chain has TRBV6-5 and TRBJ1-4; D might be TRBD1 (5 bases). The CDR3 has 13 residues. Trimming removed 8 bases from V and 5 bases from J, with 12 bases in between. Germline assignment: CDR1 MNHEY and CDR2 SVGAGI.

The chain couples TRBV5-6 to TRBJ2-5; possible D gene TRBD2, 5 bases. Trimming cost V 2 bases and J 5 bases, with 10 bases left between them. The CDR3 contains 13 residues. Germline V gives CDR1 SGHDT, CDR2 YYEEEE. In nucleotides, the CDR3 is TGTGCCAGCAGCTTAGGGAGTTCGGAGACCCAGTACTTC. Its protein is CASSLGSSETQYF.

The V and J genes are TRBV18 and TRBJ2-2, with TRBD2 as a possible D gene (5 bases). This CDR3 contains 19 residues. Germline-derived CDR1 and CDR2 are KGHSH and LQKENI. Trimming cost V 3 bases and J 4 bases, with 24 bases left between them. CDR3 loop: CASSPTALVVGVGTGELFF. The DNA of the CDR3 is TGTGCCAGCTCACCCACCGCTCTCGTCGTCGGGGTGGGCACCGGGGAGCTGTTTTTT.